There are many counts of the clone carrying this T cell receptor (beta chain). Its antigen remains unknown. The sample is drawn from a study of shared clonotypes between healthy human individuals. As processed by the authors: Owing to the provision of junction-only sequences devoid of quality scores by immunoSEQ, filtering differed. Libraries were prepared by immunoSEQ multiplex PCR; TCRdb keeps only in-frame clonotypes and omits some of them. V and J calls and clone size are copied from that table; D and trimming were computed from the DNA. The sample shows 600,000 to 750,000 clones, roughly 72% of them seen only once. General study findings and limits: Naive subsets usually exceeded memory subsets in estimated richness.

Trimming pared 5 bases from V and 3 bases from J, leaving 20 bases between. Germline values: CDR1 SGHVS, CDR2 FQNEAQ. The CDR3 contains 16 residues. The sequenced sample was memory CD4+ T cells sorted from blood. As for subset: CD45RA-negative fraction. The sequence derives from a woman aged 25 to 39 in good health. The rearrangement joins TRBV7-8 to TRBJ2-7; TRBD1 or TRBD2 may be the D gene (5 bases each). The CDR3 sequence is CASSPSPGTAFYEQYF. The CDR3 region has the DNA TGTGCCAGCAGCCCATCCCCCGGGACCGCATTCTACGAGCAGTACTTC.